Given below is one T cell receptor beta chain in context. Its antigen is unknown. The data were obtained in a study of T cell responses to AZD1222 COVID-19 vaccine. Profiling relied on immunoSEQ multiplex PCR, and the TCRdb table lists in-frame clones only, not all of them. The sample has roughly 78,000 clones, 82% seen once. General study findings and limits: The CD4 TCRs associated with vaccination extended across spike and predominated at 160-218 and 743-854.

Specimen: peripheral blood, collected on day 0 of AZD1222 vaccination. The clonotype comes from an adult in good health.

CDR3 in amino acids: CASSVGGRPEKLFF. CDR3 DNA sequence: TGTGCCAGCAGCGTGGGAGGGCGTCCTGAAAAACTGTTTTTT. The rearrangement links TRBV6-5 to TRBJ1-4; D call uncertain. The V end lost 6 bases, the J end lost 7 bases, and 15 bases lay between the germline ends. The CDR3 totals 14 residues. Germline V CDR1 and CDR2: MNHEY, SVGAGI.